The T cell receptor beta chain under discussion was sequenced for a study of blood T cell repertoires in COVID-19. Looking at the study overall: PBMCs, B-cell-depleted T cells, or T cells provided the cDNA or gDNA that made up the material.

TCRdb keeps only in-frame clones here, not all; method: immunoSEQ multiplex PCR. The table lists some 46,000 clones, approximately 80% of them singletons. This sequence originates from a woman in her sixties or seventies with acute or convalescent COVID-19. Sequenced sample: peripheral blood.

In DNA, the CDR3 is TGCGCCAGCAGCTTGGGGCTGAATGAGCAGTTCTTC. Amino acids: CASSLGLNEQFF. The rearrangement links TRBV5-1 to TRBJ2-1, with D unclear. From germline, CDR1 is SGHRS and CDR2 YFSETQ. V lost 0 bases, J lost 7 bases, and 5 bases lay in between. The CDR3 runs 12 residues.